These 24 T cell receptor beta chains were all obtained from the same sample, sequenced in a study of T cell responses to AZD1222 COVID-19 vaccine. TCRdb's copy holds only in-frame clones and misses some; the assay was immunoSEQ multiplex PCR. This sample has about 150,000 clones, with roughly 94% found just once. The starting material was peripheral blood, obtained on day 0 of AZD1222 vaccination. The receptors were gathered from an adult in good health.

The V and J genes are TRBV4-3 and TRBJ2-6; D is perhaps TRBD1 or TRBD2 (5 bases each). CDR1 LGHNA and CDR2 YSLEER come from the germline V gene. The CDR3 runs to 17 residues. The V end was cut by 1 base, the J end by 3 bases, with 13 bases between. The CDR3 region has the DNA TGCGCCAGCAGCCAAGGGATTGAGGGGTTTGGGGCCAACGTCCTGACTTTC. As protein: CASSQGIEGFGANVLTF.

Details on this clone: A junction boundary mismatches the germline segment, possibly from a read error. The CDR3 region has the DNA TGTGCCACCAGTCTGGGGGCGGTCTTC. This gives the protein CATSLGAVF. This sequence joins TRBV24-1 and TRBJ1-2, with D possibly TRBD1 on 6 matching bases. CDR3 length equals 9 residues. Germline values: CDR1 KGHDR, CDR2 SFDVKD.

V gene TRBV29-1 combines with J gene TRBJ2-1; a weak D match, TRBD1 (5 bases). CDR3 length: 14 amino acids. Trimming removed 2 bases at V and 8 bases at J, with 16 bases between. Germline V lookup: CDR1 SQVTM, CDR2 ANQGSEA. This CDR3 reads CSVEIGQGGDEQFF. CDR3 in DNA: TGCAGCGTTGAAATAGGGCAGGGCGGCGATGAGCAGTTCTTC.

The chain has TRBV6-4 and TRBJ2-3; D not certain. Trimming pared 3 bases from V and 4 bases from J, leaving 11 bases between. The germline V gene encodes CDR1 MRHNA and CDR2 SNTAGT. The CDR3 has 14 residues. For the CDR3, the DNA is TGTGCCAGCAGTGAAGGGTCGGACCCAGATACGCAGTATTTT. Its translation: CASSEGSDPDTQYF.

The rearrangement uses TRBV5-6 and TRBJ1-2; D remains ambiguous. V lost 0 bases to trimming and J lost 5 bases, with 8 bases between them. This CDR3 comprises 13 residues. Germline V CDR1 and CDR2: SGHDT, YYEEEE. DNA of the CDR3: TGTGCCAGCAGCTTGGGGCTCCAGTATGGCTACACCTTC. This translates into CASSLGLQYGYTF. Filled out from reference TRBV5-6 and TRBJ1-2, the complete variable domain reads DAGVTQSPTHLIKTRGQQVTLRCSPKSGHDTVSWYQQALGQGPQFIFQYYEEEERQRGNFPDRFSGHQFPNYSSELNVNALLLGDSALYLCASSLGLQYGYTFGSGTRLTVV.

The chain employs TRBV7-9 and TRBJ2-2; 8 nucleotides match TRBD2. Per germline, CDR1 SEHNR and CDR2 FQNEAQ (reference sequence). This CDR3 comprises 16 residues. V trimming: 4 bases; J trimming: 6 bases; junction bases outside the gene matches: 10. The CDR3 loop is CASSSRGIAGPGELFF. Written as DNA, the CDR3 is TGTGCCAGCAGCTCTAGGGGTATAGCGGGACCCGGGGAGCTGTTTTTT.

The DNA of the CDR3 is TGTGCCAGCAGCTACGGGGCTGGGTCCTACAATGAGCAGTTCTTC. Encoded protein: CASSYGAGSYNEQFF. The gene calls are TRBV3-1 (or the pseudogene TRBV3-2) and TRBJ2-1; D tentatively fits TRBD1 or TRBD2 (5 bases each). Germline loops: CDR1 LGHDT, CDR2 YNNKEL (reference sequence). V dropped 5 bases and J dropped 1 base, with 12 bases sitting between them. The CDR3 is 15 residues long.

This rearrangement joins TRBV5-4 to TRBJ2-1; TRBD2 aligns across 11 bases. This CDR3 comprises 15 residues. In germline, CDR1 is SGHNT, CDR2 YYREEE (reference sequence). Unmatched junction bases numbered 13, after V lost 3 bases and J lost 14 bases. The CDR3 sequence: CASSWSGLAAGGEFF. The CDR3 bases are TGTGCCAGCAGCTGGTCGGGACTAGCGGCCGGAGGGGAGTTCTTC.

The gene calls are TRBV5-1 and TRBJ2-3, with TRBD2 identical over 12 bases. The CDR3 is made up of 16 amino acids. Germline V gene lookup returns CDR1 SGHRS and CDR2 YFSETQ. V was clipped by 4 bases and J by 2 bases; unmatched bases: 5. This CDR3 reads CASSSGLAGFTDTQYF. The CDR3, as DNA: TGCGCCAGCAGCAGCGGACTAGCGGGATTCACAGATACGCAGTATTTT.

The CDR3 DNA is TGTGCCAGTAGTATGACCGGGACAGGGGGCCACGGGGAGCTGTTTTTT. Encoded protein: CASSMTGTGGHGELFF. The chain uses TRBV19 and TRBJ2-2; 12 bases are a match to TRBD1. Trimming removed 3 bases from V and 7 bases from J; junction bases left unmatched: 6. From germline, CDR1 is LNHDA and CDR2 SQIVND (reference sequence). The CDR3 extends over 16 amino acids.

The V call is TRBV7-9, the J call TRBJ1-2, with D uncertain. The CDR3 is 13 residues long. Germline CDR1 reads SEHNR; CDR2 reads FQNEAQ (reference sequence). V was shortened by 5 bases and J by 0 bases, with 7 bases between the two germline ends. CDR3 coding DNA: TGTGCCAGCAGCGGGTCCTCTAACTATGGCTACACCTTC. Amino acids: CASSGSSNYGYTF.

The V and J genes are TRBV14 and TRBJ2-1; 7 bases map to TRBD1. The germline CDR1 and CDR2 sequences are SGHDN and FVKESK. CDR3 length: 11 residues. The V segment lost 4 bases and the J segment 13 bases; nucleotides outside the gene matches: 4. CDR3 sequence (DNA): TGTGCCAGCAGCCCGGGACAGATTCAGTTCTTC. This sequence encodes CASSPGQIQFF.

The V call is TRBV30, the J call TRBJ2-7; D not certain. The V and J ends lost 4 bases and 5 bases respectively, with 12 bases between them. This CDR3 spans 12 amino acids. Per germline, CDR1 GTSNPN and CDR2 SVGIG (reference sequence). This chain's CDR3 is CAWIWLSNEQYV. In nucleotides, the CDR3 is TGTGCCTGGATCTGGCTGTCAAACGAGCAGTACGTC.

This rearrangement joins TRBV7-2 to TRBJ1-3, with D possibly TRBD1 on 6 matching bases. V lost 3 bases and J 2 bases, leaving 11 bases between the germline ends. This CDR3 contains 15 residues. Germline values: CDR1 SGHTA, CDR2 FQGNSA. CDR3 nucleotides: TGTGCCAGCAGCTTGCAGGGGTCTCCTGGAAACACCATATATTTT. It specifies CASSLQGSPGNTIYF.

The CDR3: CASSLLGDSYNSPLHF. DNA for the CDR3: TGTGCCAGCAGTTTATTAGGGGACAGCTATAATTCACCCCTCCACTTT. This sequence joins TRBV28 and TRBJ1-6, with 7 bases matching TRBD1. Germline V gene sequence: CDR1 MDHEN, CDR2 SYDVKM. V lost 1 base to trimming and J lost 3 bases; unmatched junction nucleotides: 3. The CDR3 runs 16 residues. Full variable domain (outside the CDR3, taken from reference TRBV28 and TRBJ1-6): DVKVTQSSRYLVKRTGEKVFLECVQDMDHENMFWYRQDPGLGLRLIYFSYDVKMKEKGDIPEGYSVSREKKERFSLILESASTNQTSMYLCASSLLGDSYNSPLHFGNGTRLTVT.

CDR3 loop: CASSLQGAELFF. In nucleotides, the CDR3 is TGTGCCAGCAGCTTACAGGGCGCGGAGCTGTTTTTT. The rearrangement links TRBV7-9 to TRBJ2-2; perhaps TRBD1 as D (5 bases). The CDR3 consists of 12 residues. Per germline, CDR1 SEHNR and CDR2 FQNEAQ (reference sequence). Trimming removed 2 bases from V and 10 bases from J, with 8 bases in between.

The genes are TRBV28 and TRBJ2-2; no firm D call. This CDR3 is built from 14 residues. Germline V gene data show CDR1 as MDHEN and CDR2 as SYDVKM. V shed 3 bases and J shed 1 base, with 6 bases lying between them. The CDR3 DNA reads TGTGCCAGCAGTTTTCATCAGAACACCGGGGAGCTGTTTTTT. Its translation is CASSFHQNTGELFF. Based on the CDR3 plus reference TRBV28 and TRBJ2-2, the full variable domain is DVKVTQSSRYLVKRTGEKVFLECVQDMDHENMFWYRQDPGLGLRLIYFSYDVKMKEKGDIPEGYSVSREKKERFSLILESASTNQTSMYLCASSFHQNTGELFFGEGSRLTVL.

The rearrangement joins TRBV27 to TRBJ2-3; TRBD2 might be the D (6 bases). Germline CDR1 reads MNHEY; CDR2 reads SMNVEV (reference sequence). The CDR3 has 14 residues. V was clipped by 4 bases and J by 3 bases, with 11 bases between them. In DNA, the CDR3 is TGTGCCAGCAGTTCAGGGAGGAGTACAGATACGCAGTATTTT. Translating gives CASSSGRSTDTQYF.

The rearrangement links TRBV3-1 (or the pseudogene TRBV3-2) to TRBJ2-1; TRBD2 agrees at 8 bases. The V and J ends lost 6 bases and 7 bases, in that order; junction bases with no gene match: 8. The CDR3 has 14 residues. Per germline, CDR1 LGHDT and CDR2 YNNKEL (reference sequence). The CDR3 protein is CASRRGGGRNEQFF. CDR3 in DNA: TGTGCCAGCAGACGCGGCGGGGGGCGGAATGAGCAGTTCTTC.

V gene TRBV5-1 combines with J gene TRBJ1-2; D ambiguous. The CDR3 sequence is 12 residues long. Trimming left V 8 bases short and J 3 bases short, with 11 bases between. Looked up from germline, CDR1 is SGHRS and CDR2 is YFSETQ. CDR3 coding DNA: TGCGCCAGGGACCTATACGACTATGGCTACACCTTC. This translates into CARDLYDYGYTF.

The V gene is TRBV19, the J gene TRBJ1-2; 7 nucleotides line up with TRBD1. CDR1 is LNHDA, CDR2 SQIVND, per germline (reference sequence). This CDR3 is 15 amino acids long. The J segment lost 2 bases and the V segment lost 5 bases, leaving 8 bases of the junction unmatched. For the CDR3, the DNA is TGTGCCAGTAGTCATTGGACAGGAGACAACTATGGCTACACCTTC. As protein: CASSHWTGDNYGYTF.

The chain is built from TRBV5-6 and TRBJ2-5; weak D call: TRBD1 (5 bases). Germline V CDR1 and CDR2: SGHDT, YYEEEE. The CDR3 extends over 15 amino acids. Between the trimmed V and J ends, which lost 5 bases and 2 bases, there was a span of 16 bases. CDR3 region: CASSFVPTDQETQYF. The DNA for the CDR3 is TGTGCCAGCAGTTTCGTCCCGACAGATCAAGAGACCCAGTACTTC. Based on the CDR3 plus reference TRBV5-6 and TRBJ2-5, the full variable domain is DAGVTQSPTHLIKTRGQQVTLRCSPKSGHDTVSWYQQALGQGPQFIFQYYEEEERQRGNFPDRFSGHQFPNYSSELNVNALLLGDSALYLCASSFVPTDQETQYFGPGTRLLVL.

The V gene is TRBV5-5, the J gene TRBJ2-3; tentative D call: TRBD1 (6 bases). The length of the CDR3 is 15 residues. V lost 2 bases to trimming and J lost 3 bases, with 13 bases between them. Per the germline V gene, CDR1 is SGHKS and CDR2 is YYEKEE (reference sequence). This CDR3 reads CASSFGQSATDTQYF. In DNA, the CDR3 is TGTGCCAGCAGCTTCGGACAGTCCGCGACAGATACGCAGTATTTT.

The chain links TRBV7-9 to TRBJ2-2; 10 bases align to TRBD1. CDR1 and CDR2 (germline): SEHNR, FQNEAQ (reference sequence). This CDR3 is 16 amino acids long. The trim removed 3 bases at V and 5 bases at J, leaving 6 bases unmatched. In nucleotides, the CDR3 is TGTGCCAGCAGCTTCTCGGACAGGGGGTTTACCGGGGAGCTGTTTTTT. Translation gives CASSFSDRGFTGELFF.